This note documents a single TCR beta chain sequence. Antigen specificity is unknown. The data originate from a study of shared clonotypes between healthy human individuals. Findings and caveats of the study: It was the non-shared clonotypes that had lower generation probabilities than clonotypes shared by all four donors.

This CDR3 is 14 amino acids long. The germline V gene has CDR1 ENHRY and CDR2 SYGVKD. The ends lost 5 bases at V and 2 bases at J; junction bases unmatched: 3. TCRdb's table, derived via immunoSEQ multiplex PCR, lists solely in-frame clones and lacks some. The table shows a few million clones, with about 94% occurring only once. This sequence was found in a man between 18 and 29 years old in good health. This chain links TRBV10-3 with TRBJ1-3, with 7 nucleotides matching TRBD1. Sequencing was performed on naive CD4+ T cells sorted from blood. As for subset: CD45RA+ positively selected. The DNA for the CDR3 is TGTGCCATCAGTACGGGACAGCCTGGAAACACCATATATTTT. This gives the protein CAISTGQPGNTIYF.